There are a few counts of the clone carrying this T cell receptor (beta chain). This CDR3 spans 13 amino acids. V lost 3 bases and J lost 7, with 7 bases in between. The data belong to a study of blood T cell repertoires in COVID-19. TCRdb keeps only in-frame clones here, not all; method: immunoSEQ multiplex PCR. Of about 110,000 clones listed, about 80% were seen once; the top ten hold 6.6%. The sample taken for sequencing was peripheral blood. The source is a woman between 45 and 65 years old with acute or convalescent COVID-19. The gene calls are TRBV12-3 or TRBV12-4 and TRBJ1-6; D is unresolved. CDR3 in amino acids: CASSFQINSPLHF. The DNA of the CDR3 is TGTGCCAGCAGTTTCCAGATAAATTCACCCCTCCACTTT.